This TCR beta chain was sequenced in a study of CD8+ T cells in alopecia areata. Regarding the study as a whole: Lesional scalp displayed greater clonality than normal scalp, most notably in alopecia totalis/universalis.

Isolated RNA was reverse transcribed into cDNA used as the sequencing template. Using immunoSEQ multiplex PCR, the repertoire was profiled, and TCRdb retains in-frame clones only, with some absent. Of 110,000 to 150,000 clones listed, 58% are singletons. Notes on this clone: The antigen remains undetermined.

The sample here was CD4+ T cells sorted from blood, taken at week 0. This sequence was found in a human donor with alopecia areata.

As DNA, the CDR3 is TGTGCCAGCAGCTTTACCGGGACAGGGGGCACTGAAGCTTTCTTT. It specifies CASSFTGTGGTEAFF. This rearrangement joins TRBV5-8 to TRBJ1-1; 11 bases are shared with TRBD1. After removal of 2 bases from V and 4 bases from J, the junction contained 4 bases not matched to a gene. The CDR3 length is 15 residues. Germline CDR1 SGHTS, CDR2 YDEGEE.